Listed here are 27 T cell receptor beta chains from one sample, sequenced in a study of identifying expanded T cells in peripheral blood. Sequenced by immunoSEQ multiplex PCR; TCRdb stores in-frame clones only, minus some. Of around 63,000 clones in the sample, 80% to 90% were seen once. The sample consisted of blood. The source is a person aged 18 to 70 in good health.

This clone appeared a single time. This chain joins TRBV11-2 and TRBJ1-1; TRBD1 might be the D (6 bases). Trimming removed 3 bases from V and 4 bases from J, with 18 bases in between. Germline V gene data show CDR1 as SGHAT and CDR2 as FQNNGV. The CDR3 length is 16 residues. CDR3 amino acids: CASSLKNREISTEAFF. CDR3 sequence (DNA): TGTGCCAGCAGCTTGAAAAACAGGGAGATTTCCACTGAAGCTTTCTTT.

The chain uses TRBV6-6 and TRBJ1-1; 7 positions agree with TRBD1. Germline CDR1 is MNHNY and CDR2 is SVGAGI (reference sequence). This CDR3 is 15 amino acids long. V shed 0 bases, J shed 4 bases, and the junction held 5 bases outside the gene matches. DNA of the CDR3: TGTGCCAGCAGTTACTCCCAGACAGGGCCCACTGAAGCTTTCTTT. Translating it yields CASSYSQTGPTEAFF.

The chain joins TRBV29-1 to TRBJ2-5; D is undetermined. The CDR3 covers 12 residues. The germline V gene encodes CDR1 SQVTM and CDR2 ANQGSEA. V lost 3 bases and J lost 1, with 6 bases in between. The CDR3 loop reads CSVDPSQETQYF. CDR3 nucleotides: TGCAGCGTTGATCCCAGCCAAGAGACCCAGTACTTC.

This clone was counted a single time. V gene TRBV6-6 combines with J gene TRBJ1-5, with D unresolved. CDR1 is MNHNY, CDR2 SVGAGI, per germline (reference sequence). V shed 7 bases and J shed 7 bases, with 17 bases lying between them. This CDR3 is 14 amino acids long. CDR3 DNA: TGTGCCAGCATCTTCGTGGGAGGGCACCAGCCCCAGCATTTT. It specifies CASIFVGGHQPQHF.

The J gene is TRBJ1-1, the V gene TRBV11-3, with D hard to call. Per the germline V gene, CDR1 is SGHNT and CDR2 is YENEEA. V lost 0 bases to trimming and J lost 0 bases, with 2 bases between them. The CDR3 totals 13 residues. The CDR3 DNA reads TGTGCCAGCAGCTTAGAGATGAACACTGAAGCTTTCTTT. It translates to CASSLEMNTEAFF.

V and J are TRBV11-1 and TRBJ1-3; TRBD1 agrees at 8 bases. After removal of 5 bases from V and 0 bases from J, the junction contained 12 bases not matched to a gene. The CDR3 covers 18 residues. In germline, CDR1 is SGHAT, CDR2 FQDESV (reference sequence). Here the CDR3 reads CASSPAPGQEYSGNTIYF. The CDR3 DNA sequence: TGTGCCAGCAGCCCAGCACCGGGACAGGAGTACTCTGGAAACACCATATATTTT.

The rearrangement joins TRBV12-5 to TRBJ2-5; D not resolved. Trimming removed 0 bases at V and 1 base at J, with 12 bases between. Germline values: CDR1 LGHNT, CDR2 FRNRAP. The CDR3 has 16 amino acids. CDR3 region: CASGLVLQKVQETQYF. CDR3 bases: TGTGCTAGTGGTTTGGTACTACAGAAGGTCCAAGAGACCCAGTACTTC.

The chain has TRBV15 and TRBJ2-3; 7 bases align to TRBD1. The CDR3 length is 13 residues. CDR1 and CDR2 (germline): LNHNV, YYDKDF (reference sequence). J lost 6 bases, V lost 3 bases, and 3 bases had no gene match. CDR3 DNA: TGTGCCACCAGCAGGGAACAGGGGGATACGCAGTATTTT. Its protein product is CATSREQGDTQYF.

This sequence joins TRBV6-1 and TRBJ2-1, with TRBD2 matching over 9 bases. CDR1 and CDR2 (germline): MNHNS, SASEGT. This CDR3 spans 12 amino acids. After removal of 10 bases from V and 9 bases from J, the junction contained 7 bases not matched to a gene. CDR3 sequence: CATLGLASEQFF. CDR3 in DNA: TGTGCCACCCTGGGACTAGCTAGTGAGCAGTTCTTC.

This chain uses TRBV7-9 with TRBJ2-5; weak D call: TRBD1 (6 bases). This CDR3 has 13 amino acids. Germline CDR1 reads SEHNR; CDR2 reads FQNEAQ (reference sequence). Trimming took off 2 bases at V and 3 bases at J, with 7 bases between the two ends. The CDR3 sequence is CASSLRTEETQYF. The CDR3 DNA reads as TGTGCCAGCAGCTTAAGGACAGAAGAGACCCAGTACTTC.

This clone was seen just once. V usage is TRBV5-1 and J usage is TRBJ2-5; D unclear. V was trimmed by 0 bases and J by 6 bases, leaving 12 bases between them. The CDR3 has 14 residues. Germline V CDR1 and CDR2: SGHRS, YFSETQ. The CDR3 is CASSLASERQTQYF. CDR3 nucleotides: TGCGCCAGCAGCTTGGCGTCAGAAAGACAGACCCAGTACTTC.

The chain uses TRBV7-9 and TRBJ2-5; either TRBD1 or TRBD2 may fit D (5 bases each). The V gene lost 1 base and the J gene lost 3 bases, with 6 bases spanning the gap. The germline gives CDR1 SEHNR, CDR2 FQNEAQ (reference sequence). The CDR3 covers 13 residues. This chain's CDR3 is CASSLGGEETQYF. The CDR3 DNA reads TGTGCCAGCAGCTTAGGAGGGGAAGAGACCCAGTACTTC.

The chain is built from TRBV15 and TRBJ1-2; D not certain. The V gene's germline CDR1 is LNHNV and CDR2 YYDKDF (reference sequence). Deletions cut 0 bases from V and 6 bases from J, with 5 bases between. CDR3 length: 12 amino acids. The CDR3 sequence: CATSRDGDGYTF. The CDR3 nucleotides are TGTGCCACCAGCAGAGATGGGGATGGCTACACCTTC.

J is TRBJ1-6 and V is TRBV7-2; D may be TRBD1 (5 bases). V was shortened by 7 bases and J by 13 bases, with 20 bases between the two germline ends. Germline V gene lookup returns CDR1 SGHTA and CDR2 FQGNSA. The CDR3 covers 14 residues. The CDR3 sequence: CASNDAGGIAPLHF. As DNA, the CDR3 is TGTGCCAGCAACGACGCGGGGGGAATCGCGCCCCTCCACTTT. Together with reference TRBV7-2 and TRBJ1-6, the CDR3 gives the full variable domain: GAGVSQSPSNKVTEKGKDVELRCDPISGHTALYWYRQSLGQGLEFLIYFQGNSAPDKSGLPSDRFSAERTGGSVSTLTIQRTQQEDSAVYLCASNDAGGIAPLHFGNGTRLTVT.

This chain uses TRBV30 with TRBJ2-2; 9 bases are shared with TRBD2. Germline CDR1 GTSNPN, CDR2 SVGIG (reference sequence). Germline trimming cut 4 bases from V and 7 bases from J; bases unmatched to any gene: 10. This CDR3 is 15 amino acids long. CDR3 amino acids: CAWTSGSGSVGELFF. In nucleotides, the CDR3 is TGTGCCTGGACTAGTGGTAGCGGGAGTGTCGGGGAGCTGTTTTTT.

This sequence joins TRBV4-1 and TRBJ2-7; the D gene is possibly TRBD2 (5 bases). Germline CDR1 and CDR2: MGHRA and YSYEKL. This CDR3 has 16 amino acids. V was pared by 0 bases and J by 0 bases, with 12 bases between. The CDR3 reads CASSQDRTYLSYEQYF. The DNA of the CDR3 is TGCGCCAGCAGCCAAGATAGGACTTACCTCTCCTACGAGCAGTACTTC.

The rearrangement joins TRBV6-5 to TRBJ2-7; 9 nucleotides align to TRBD1. Trimming took 0 bases from V and 2 from J; bases not matched to a gene: 2. The CDR3 consists of 15 residues. Germline lookup yields CDR1 MNHEY and CDR2 SVGAGI. CDR3: CASSYSGTGTYEQYF. The CDR3 bases are TGTGCCAGCAGTTACTCGGGGACAGGGACCTACGAGCAGTACTTC.

This clone has a single count. The genes are TRBV5-1 and TRBJ2-2; D is unclear. This CDR3 is built from 13 residues. V lost 6 bases, J lost 0 bases, and 6 bases lay in between. Germline V gene lookup returns CDR1 SGHRS and CDR2 YFSETQ. CDR3 sequence (DNA): TGCGCCAGCAAACTTACGAACACCGGGGAGCTGTTTTTT. Protein sequence: CASKLTNTGELFF.

Note on this clone: Germline and junction disagree at one end, which may indicate a read error. The gene calls are TRBV5-1 and TRBJ2-3, with D possibly matching TRBD2 (5 bases). Germline V gene lookup returns CDR1 SGHRS and CDR2 YFSETQ. This CDR3 has 16 amino acids. DNA of the CDR3: TGCGCCAGCAGCTTGGGGTCCTCTTCTAGCACAGATACGCAATATTTT. Amino acid sequence: CASSLGSSSSTDTQYF.

The chain links TRBV5-1 to TRBJ2-7; no definite D call. This CDR3 spans 11 amino acids. From germline, CDR1 is SGHRS and CDR2 YFSETQ. V lost 3 bases and J lost 3, with 4 bases in between. The CDR3 here is CASSSDYEQYF. Here the CDR3 DNA reads TGCGCCAGCAGCTCGGACTACGAGCAGTACTTC.

The chain couples TRBV7-9 to TRBJ2-7; D uncertain. The CDR3 contains 11 residues. Germline V gene data show CDR1 as SEHNR and CDR2 as FQNEAQ (reference sequence). V was shortened by 3 bases and J by 5 bases, with 5 bases between the two germline ends. The CDR3 reads CASSLRHEQYF. In nucleotides, the CDR3 is TGTGCCAGCAGCTTGAGGCACGAGCAGTACTTC.

V and J are TRBV2 and TRBJ2-3, with TRBD2 matching 15 bases. Trimming took 7 bases from V and 4 from J; bases not matched to a gene: 9. Germline loops: CDR1 SNHLY, CDR2 FYNNEI. This CDR3 has 17 residues. As DNA, the CDR3 is TGTGCCAGCACTCGGACTAGCGGGGGGGCCATTCCAGATACGCAGTATTTT. This encodes CASTRTSGGAIPDTQYF.

This clone appeared a single time. The rearrangement uses TRBV6-1 and TRBJ1-5; D gene uncertain. The germline gives CDR1 MNHNS, CDR2 SASEGT. The CDR3 sequence is 13 residues long. Trimming took 0 bases from V and 10 from J, leaving 10 bases between them. The CDR3 nucleotides read TGTGCCAGCAGTGAAGCGCTTCTTGGTCCCCAGCATTTT. It yields the protein CASSEALLGPQHF.

V usage is TRBV11-2 and J usage is TRBJ1-2, with a weak D call TRBD1 (6 bases). The CDR3 has 13 residues. Per germline, CDR1 SGHAT and CDR2 FQNNGV. The V gene lost 3 bases and the J gene lost 6 bases, with 11 bases spanning the gap. This CDR3 reads CASSFTGFNGYTF. CDR3 nucleotides: TGTGCCAGCAGCTTTACAGGGTTTAATGGCTACACCTTC.

As DNA, the CDR3 is TGTGCCAGCAGTTCCGGGGGTAGCAATCAGCCCCAGCATTTT. Translated: CASSSGGSNQPQHF. The J gene is TRBJ1-5, the V gene TRBV28, with D maybe TRBD1 (5 bases). CDR1 is MDHEN, CDR2 SYDVKM, per germline. This CDR3 spans 14 amino acids. Trimming left V 4 bases short and J 0 bases short, with 7 bases between.

The gene calls are TRBV7-2 and TRBJ2-7; the D is unclear. There are 14 residues in the CDR3. Per germline, CDR1 SGHTA and CDR2 FQGNSA. V lost 2 bases, J lost 2 bases, and 10 bases lay in between. As DNA, the CDR3 is TGTGCCAGCAGCTTACAGCTTGGGCCCTACGAGCAGTACTTC. It codes for CASSLQLGPYEQYF.

This clone has more than one count but fewer than ten. CDR3 loop: CASSIKQGALPGELFF. The CDR3 DNA reads TGTGCCAGCAGCATAAAACAGGGGGCGTTACCCGGGGAGCTGTTTTTT. This chain uses TRBV21-1 with TRBJ2-2; TRBD1 is taken as the D call from the table, unchecked against the DNA. TRBV21-1 is termed a pseudogene. The CDR3 length is 16 residues.